The present entry profiles one TCR beta chain with its context. Its matching antigen is unknown. The record originates from a study of CD8 T cells in Susac syndrome. General study results and limits: Individuals included in the TCR sequencing and HLA analysis were acknowledged by the study to be relatively few in number.

In the multiple sclerosis control group, patients were treatment-naive and had stable or active relapsing-remitting disease. RNA totalling about 0.5 to 1 ug underwent reverse transcription with random hexamers. TCR beta CDR3 was amplified by immunoSEQ covering 54 Vbeta and 13 Jbeta. TCRdb re-called the immunoSEQ multiplex PCR reads with MiXCR, one entry per CDR3 protein. The sample consists of 200,000 to 250,000 distinct CDR3 sequences, over 85% of them appearing once. The TCR sequence derives from a human donor with multiple sclerosis. Specimen: CD4+ T cells from PBMCs.

The CDR3 loop reads CASSHLGGQANTGELFF. DNA of the CDR3: TGTGCCAGCAGCCATCTAGGGGGACAGGCAAACACCGGGGAGCTGTTTTTT. The V gene is TRBV4-2, the J gene TRBJ2-2; 8 nucleotides line up with TRBD1. This CDR3 contains 17 residues. J was trimmed by 2 bases and V by 3 bases; bases with no gene match: 8. Germline V lookup: CDR1 LGHNA, CDR2 YNFKEQ.